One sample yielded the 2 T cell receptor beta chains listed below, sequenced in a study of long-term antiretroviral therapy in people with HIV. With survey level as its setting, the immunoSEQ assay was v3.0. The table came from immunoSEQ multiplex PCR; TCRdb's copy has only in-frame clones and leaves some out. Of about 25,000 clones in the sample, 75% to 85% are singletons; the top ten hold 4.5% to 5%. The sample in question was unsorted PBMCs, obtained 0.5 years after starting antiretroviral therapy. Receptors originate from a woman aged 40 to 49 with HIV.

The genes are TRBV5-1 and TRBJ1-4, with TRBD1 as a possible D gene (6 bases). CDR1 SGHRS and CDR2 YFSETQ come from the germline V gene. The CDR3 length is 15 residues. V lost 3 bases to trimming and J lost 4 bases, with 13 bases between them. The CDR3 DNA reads TGCGCCAGCAGCTCGGACGGACAGCGTAATGAAAAACTGTTTTTT. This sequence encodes CASSSDGQRNEKLFF.

The CDR3 sequence: CASRKRADKYEQYF. The DNA for the CDR3 is TGTGCCAGTAGAAAGAGGGCAGACAAGTACGAGCAGTACTTC. This chain connects TRBV19 to TRBJ2-7; perhaps TRBD2 as D (5 bases). V was pared by 6 bases and J by 4 bases, with 16 bases between. CDR3 length: 14 amino acids. In germline, CDR1 is LNHDA, CDR2 SQIVND (reference sequence).